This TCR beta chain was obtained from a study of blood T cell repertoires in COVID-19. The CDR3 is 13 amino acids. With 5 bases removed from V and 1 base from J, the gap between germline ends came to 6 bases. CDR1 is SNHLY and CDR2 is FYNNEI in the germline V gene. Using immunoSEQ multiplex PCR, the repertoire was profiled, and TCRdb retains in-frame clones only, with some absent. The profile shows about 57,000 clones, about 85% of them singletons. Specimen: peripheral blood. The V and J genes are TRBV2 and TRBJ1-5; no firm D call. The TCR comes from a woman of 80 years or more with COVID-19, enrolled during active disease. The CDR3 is CASSSGSNQPQHF. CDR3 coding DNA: TGTGCCAGCAGTAGCGGCAGCAATCAGCCCCAGCATTTT.